This T cell receptor beta chain was sequenced for a study of shared clonotypes between healthy human individuals. Generated by immunoSEQ multiplex PCR, the TCRdb table keeps only in-frame clones and is missing some. The sample holds more than 850,000 clones; roughly 74% are singletons and the top ten take about 0.52%. In the CD4+ fraction, cells were divided into CD45RA+ naive and CD45RA-negative memory subsets. The junction had 4 bases not matched to a gene; V was cut back by 2 bases and J by 6 bases. The CDR3 is 15 amino acids. Germline CDR1 and CDR2: SGHVS and FNYEAQ. The V gene is TRBV7-6, the J gene TRBJ1-4; 9 bases match TRBD1. Specimen: memory CD4+ T cells from PBMCs. Described subset: CD45RA-negative fraction. The clonotype was recovered from a man aged 18 to 29 in good health. Some clones in this sample may be carry-over from other donors' samples. The CDR3 sequence is CASSLPGTGYEKLFF. The CDR3 nucleotides read TGTGCCAGCAGCTTACCCGGGACAGGGTATGAAAAACTGTTTTTT. Full variable domain (outside the CDR3, taken from reference TRBV7-6 and TRBJ1-4): GAGVSQSPRYKVTKRGQDVALRCDPISGHVSLYWYRQALGQGPEFLTYFNYEAQQDKSGLPNDRFSAERPEGSISTLTIQRTEQRDSAMYRCASSLPGTGYEKLFFGSGTQLSVL.